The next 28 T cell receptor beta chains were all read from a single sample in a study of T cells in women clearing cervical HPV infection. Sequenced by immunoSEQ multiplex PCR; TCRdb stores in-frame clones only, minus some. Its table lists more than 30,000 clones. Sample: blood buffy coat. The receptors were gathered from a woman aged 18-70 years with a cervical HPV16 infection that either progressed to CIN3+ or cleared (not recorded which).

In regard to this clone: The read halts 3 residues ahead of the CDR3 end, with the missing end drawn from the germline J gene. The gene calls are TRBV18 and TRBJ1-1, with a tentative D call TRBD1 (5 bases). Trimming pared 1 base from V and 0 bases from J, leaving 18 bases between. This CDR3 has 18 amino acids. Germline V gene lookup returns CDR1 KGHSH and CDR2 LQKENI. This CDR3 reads CASSPRPGQVHMNTEAFF. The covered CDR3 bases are TGTGCCAGCTCACCACGACCCGGACAAGTACACATGAACACTGAA. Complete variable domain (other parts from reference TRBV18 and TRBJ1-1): NAGVMQNPRHLVRRRGQEARLRCSPMKGHSHVYWYRQLPEEGLKFMVYLQKENIIDESGMPKERFSAEFPKEGPSILRIQQVVRGDSAAYFCASSPRPGQVHMNTEAFFGQGTRLTVV.

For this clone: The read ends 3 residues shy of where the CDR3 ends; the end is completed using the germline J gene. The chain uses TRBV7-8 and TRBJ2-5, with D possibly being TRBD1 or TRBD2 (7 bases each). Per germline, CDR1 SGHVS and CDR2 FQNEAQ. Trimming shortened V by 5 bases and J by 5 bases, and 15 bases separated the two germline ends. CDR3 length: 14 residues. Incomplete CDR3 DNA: TGTGCCAGCAGCCCGTCAGCGGGACAGGAGACC. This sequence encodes CASSPSAGQET. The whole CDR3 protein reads CASSPSAGQETQYF.

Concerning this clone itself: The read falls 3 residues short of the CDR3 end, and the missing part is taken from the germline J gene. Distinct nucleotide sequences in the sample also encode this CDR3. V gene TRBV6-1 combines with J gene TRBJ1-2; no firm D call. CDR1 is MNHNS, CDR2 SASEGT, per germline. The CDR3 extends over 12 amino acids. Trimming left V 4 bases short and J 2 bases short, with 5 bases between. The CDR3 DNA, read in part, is TGTGCCAGCAGTGCCTACAACTATGGC. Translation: CASSAYNYG. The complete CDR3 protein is CASSAYNYGYTF.

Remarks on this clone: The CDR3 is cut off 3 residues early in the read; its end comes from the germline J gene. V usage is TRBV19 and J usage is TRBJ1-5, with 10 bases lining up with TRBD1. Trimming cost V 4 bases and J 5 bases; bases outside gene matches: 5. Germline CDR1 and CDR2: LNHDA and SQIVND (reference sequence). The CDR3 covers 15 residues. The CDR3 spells CASSKADRGDQPQHF. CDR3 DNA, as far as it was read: TGTGCCAGTAGTAAGGCGGACAGGGGGGATCAGCCC. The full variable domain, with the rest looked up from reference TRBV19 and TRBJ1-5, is DGGITQSPKYLFRKEGQNVTLSCEQNLNHDAMYWYRQDPGQGLRLIYYSQIVNDFQKGDIAEGYSVSREKKESFPLTVTSAQKNPTAFYLCASSKADRGDQPQHFGDGTRLSIL.

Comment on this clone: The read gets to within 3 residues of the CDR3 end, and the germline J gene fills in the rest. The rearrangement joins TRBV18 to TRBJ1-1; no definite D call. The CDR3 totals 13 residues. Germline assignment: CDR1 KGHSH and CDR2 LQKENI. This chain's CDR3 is CASSPTPVYEAFF. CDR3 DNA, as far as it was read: TGTGCCAGCTCACCGACACCGGTCTACGAG.

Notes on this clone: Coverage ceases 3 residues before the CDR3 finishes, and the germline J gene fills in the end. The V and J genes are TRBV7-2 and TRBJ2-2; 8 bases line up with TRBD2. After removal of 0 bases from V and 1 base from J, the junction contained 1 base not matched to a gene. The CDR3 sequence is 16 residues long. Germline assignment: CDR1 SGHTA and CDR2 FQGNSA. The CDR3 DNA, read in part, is TGTGCCAGCAGCTTAGCGCTAGCGGGGAACACCGGGGAG. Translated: CASSLALAGNTGE. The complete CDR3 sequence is CASSLALAGNTGELFF.

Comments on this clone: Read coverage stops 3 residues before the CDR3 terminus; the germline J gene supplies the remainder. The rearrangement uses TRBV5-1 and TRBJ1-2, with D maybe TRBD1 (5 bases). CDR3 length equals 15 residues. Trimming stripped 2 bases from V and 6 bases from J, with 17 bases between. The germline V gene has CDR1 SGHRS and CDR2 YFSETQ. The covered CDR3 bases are TGCGCCAGCAGCTTAGGGACTTCGGTAGCACATGGC. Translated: CASSLGTSVAHG. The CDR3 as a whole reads CASSLGTSVAHGYTF.

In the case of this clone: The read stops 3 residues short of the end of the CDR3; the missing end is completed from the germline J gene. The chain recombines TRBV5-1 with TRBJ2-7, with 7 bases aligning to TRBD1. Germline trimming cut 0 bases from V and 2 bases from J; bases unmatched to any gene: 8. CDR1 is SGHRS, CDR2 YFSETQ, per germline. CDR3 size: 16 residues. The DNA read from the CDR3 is TGCGCCAGCAGCTTGGGGCTGGGACAGTCCGCCTACGAG. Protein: CASSLGLGQSAYE. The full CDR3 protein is CASSLGLGQSAYEQYF.

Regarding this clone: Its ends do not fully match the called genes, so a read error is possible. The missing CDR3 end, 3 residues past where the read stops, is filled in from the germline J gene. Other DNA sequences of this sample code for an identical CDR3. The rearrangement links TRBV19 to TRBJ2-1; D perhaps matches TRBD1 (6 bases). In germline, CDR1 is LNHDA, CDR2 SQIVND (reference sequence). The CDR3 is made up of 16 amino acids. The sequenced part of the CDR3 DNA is TGTGCCAGTAGTCTAGACCTCGTGACAGGCTACAATGAG. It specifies CASSLDLVTGYNE. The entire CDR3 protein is CASSLDLVTGYNEQFF.

CDR3 residues: CASSFRDREYEQYF. The covered CDR3 bases are TGTGCCAGCAGTTTCCGGGACAGGGAATACGAG. This rearrangement joins TRBV5-6 to TRBJ2-7, with 9 bases lining up with TRBD1. From the germline J gene comes the end of the CDR3, since the read stops 3 residues before it. V lost 5 bases to trimming and J lost 4 bases; unmatched junction nucleotides: 7. CDR3 length equals 14 residues. Per the germline V gene, CDR1 is SGHDT and CDR2 is YYEEEE. Filled out from reference TRBV5-6 and TRBJ2-7, the complete variable domain reads DAGVTQSPTHLIKTRGQQVTLRCSPKSGHDTVSWYQQALGQGPQFIFQYYEEEERQRGNFPDRFSGHQFPNYSSELNVNALLLGDSALYLCASSFRDREYEQYFGPGTRLTVT.

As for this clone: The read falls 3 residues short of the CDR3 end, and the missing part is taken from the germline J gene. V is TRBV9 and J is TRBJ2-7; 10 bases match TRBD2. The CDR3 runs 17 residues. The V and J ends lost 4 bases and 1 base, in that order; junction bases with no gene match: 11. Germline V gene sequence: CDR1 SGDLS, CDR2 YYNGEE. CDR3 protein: CASSIPAGGVRSYEQYF. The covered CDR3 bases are TGTGCCAGCAGCATTCCAGCGGGAGGGGTGAGGTCCTACGAG.

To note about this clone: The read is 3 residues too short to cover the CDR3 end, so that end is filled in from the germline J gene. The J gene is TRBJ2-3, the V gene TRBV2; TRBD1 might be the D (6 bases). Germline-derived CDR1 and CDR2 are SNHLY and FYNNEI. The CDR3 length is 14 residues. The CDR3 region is CASREQGGNQPQYF. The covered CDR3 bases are TGTGCCAGCAGGGAACAGGGCGGCAATCAGCCG.

This CDR3 is CASSVLARAVFGYTF. CDR3 DNA, as far as it was read: TGTGCCAGCAGTGTACTTGCCAGGGCGGTGTTTGGC. The V and J genes are TRBV6-1 and TRBJ1-2; a weak D match, TRBD1 (5 bases). The observed sequence ends 3 residues before the CDR3 terminus, with the missing tail filled in from the germline J gene. Germline loops: CDR1 MNHNS, CDR2 SASEGT. V gave up 4 bases and J gave up 7 bases, with 19 bases separating them. The CDR3 contains 15 residues.

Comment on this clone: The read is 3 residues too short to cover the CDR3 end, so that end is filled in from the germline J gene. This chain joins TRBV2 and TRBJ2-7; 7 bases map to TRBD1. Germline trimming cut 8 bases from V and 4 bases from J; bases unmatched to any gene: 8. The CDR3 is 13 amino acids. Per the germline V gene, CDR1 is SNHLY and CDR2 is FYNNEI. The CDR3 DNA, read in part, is TGTGCCAGCCGAAGACAGGGCTCGTACGAG. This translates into CASRRQGSYE. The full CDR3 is CASRRQGSYEQYF.

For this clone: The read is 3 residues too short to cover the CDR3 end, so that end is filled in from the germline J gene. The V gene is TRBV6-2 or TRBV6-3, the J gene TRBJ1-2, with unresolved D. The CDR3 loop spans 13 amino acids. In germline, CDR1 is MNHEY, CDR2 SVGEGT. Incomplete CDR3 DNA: TGTGCCAGCAGTTCCTACCCAGGCGGGGGC. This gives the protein CASSSYPGGG. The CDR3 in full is CASSSYPGGGYTF.

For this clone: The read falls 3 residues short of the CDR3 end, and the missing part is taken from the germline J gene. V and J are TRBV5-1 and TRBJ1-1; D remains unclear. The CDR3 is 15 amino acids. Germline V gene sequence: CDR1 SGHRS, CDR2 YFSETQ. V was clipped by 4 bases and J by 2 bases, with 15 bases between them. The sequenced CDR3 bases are TGCGCCAGCAGCCCCCCTAAGAATACTAACACTGAA. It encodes CASSPPKNTNTE. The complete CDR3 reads CASSPPKNTNTEAFF.

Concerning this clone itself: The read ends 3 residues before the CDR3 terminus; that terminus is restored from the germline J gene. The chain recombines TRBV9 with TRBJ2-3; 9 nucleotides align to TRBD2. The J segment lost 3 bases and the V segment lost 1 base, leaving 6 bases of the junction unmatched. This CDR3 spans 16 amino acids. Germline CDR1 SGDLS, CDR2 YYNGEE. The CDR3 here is CASSVRSGSFTDTQYF. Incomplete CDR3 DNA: TGTGCCAGCAGCGTACGTAGCGGGAGCTTTACAGATACG. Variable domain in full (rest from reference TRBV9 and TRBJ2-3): DSGVTQTPKHLITATGQRVTLRCSPRSGDLSVYWYQQSLDQGLQFLIQYYNGEERAKGNILERFSAQQFPDLHSELNLSSLELGDSALYFCASSVRSGSFTDTQYFGPGTRLTVL.

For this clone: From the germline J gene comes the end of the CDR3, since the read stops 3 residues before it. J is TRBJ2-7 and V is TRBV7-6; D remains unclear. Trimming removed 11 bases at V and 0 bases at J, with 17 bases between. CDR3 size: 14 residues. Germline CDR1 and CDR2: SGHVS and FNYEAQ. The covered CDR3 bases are TGTGCCTCTTCTAAAGCCGCTAGCTCCTACGAG. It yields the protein CASSKAASSYE. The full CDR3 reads CASSKAASSYEQYF.

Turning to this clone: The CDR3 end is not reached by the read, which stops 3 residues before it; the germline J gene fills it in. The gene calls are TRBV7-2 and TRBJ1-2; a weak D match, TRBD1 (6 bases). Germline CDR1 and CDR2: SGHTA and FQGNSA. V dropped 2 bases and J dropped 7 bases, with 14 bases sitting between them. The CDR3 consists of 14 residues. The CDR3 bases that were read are TGTGCCAGCAGCTTACGGAGGGGGAACGGTGGC. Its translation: CASSLRRGNGG. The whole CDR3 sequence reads CASSLRRGNGGYTF.

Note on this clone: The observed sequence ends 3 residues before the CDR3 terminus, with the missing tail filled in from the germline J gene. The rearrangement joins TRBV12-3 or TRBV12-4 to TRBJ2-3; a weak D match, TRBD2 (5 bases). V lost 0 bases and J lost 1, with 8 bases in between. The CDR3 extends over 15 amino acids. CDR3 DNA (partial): TGTGCCAGCAGTTTAGCTAGCGCCCGCACAGATACG. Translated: CASSLASARTDT. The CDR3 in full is CASSLASARTDTQYF.

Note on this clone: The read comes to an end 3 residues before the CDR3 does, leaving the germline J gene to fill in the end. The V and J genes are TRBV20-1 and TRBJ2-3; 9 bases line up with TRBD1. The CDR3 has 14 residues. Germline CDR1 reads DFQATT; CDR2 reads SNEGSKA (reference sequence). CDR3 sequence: CSARDDRGFETQYF. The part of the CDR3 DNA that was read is TGCAGTGCTAGAGACGACAGGGGGTTTGAGACG.

The part of the CDR3 DNA that was read is TGTGCCAGCTCCGACCCAGGACTATCCCACATCTCCTATAATTCACCC. Translating it yields CASSDPGLSHISYNSP. The full-length CDR3 reads as CASSDPGLSHISYNSPLHF. The V and J genes are TRBV18 and TRBJ1-6; no clear D. The CDR3 end falls 3 residues outside the read, so it is completed with the germline J gene. Trimming cost V 6 bases and J 0 bases, with 21 bases left between them. Germline-derived CDR1 and CDR2 are KGHSH and LQKENI. This CDR3 contains 19 residues.

The sequenced CDR3 bases are TGCAGTGCTAGACACCCTACAGATTTGAACACTGAA. Translating gives CSARHPTDLNTE. The entire CDR3 is CSARHPTDLNTEAFF. V and J are TRBV20-1 and TRBJ1-1; no definite D call. Read coverage stops 3 residues before the CDR3 terminus; the germline J gene supplies the remainder. Per the germline V gene, CDR1 is DFQATT and CDR2 is SNEGSKA (reference sequence). With 2 bases removed from V and 0 bases from J, the gap between germline ends came to 13 bases. The CDR3 covers 15 residues.

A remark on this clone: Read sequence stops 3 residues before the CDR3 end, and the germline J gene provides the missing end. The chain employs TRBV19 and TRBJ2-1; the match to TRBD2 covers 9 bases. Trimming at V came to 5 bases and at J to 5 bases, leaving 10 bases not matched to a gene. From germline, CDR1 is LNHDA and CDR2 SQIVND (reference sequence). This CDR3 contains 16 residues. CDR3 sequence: CASSVISGGYNNEQFF. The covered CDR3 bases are TGTGCCAGTAGTGTCATTAGCGGGGGATACAACAATGAG.

The sequenced part of the CDR3 DNA is TGTGCCATCAGCGACGTTCTACAGGGGGCCGAGACC. This gives the protein CAISDVLQGAET. The full CDR3 reads CAISDVLQGAETQYF. This rearrangement joins TRBV10-3 to TRBJ2-5; 9 bases align to TRBD1. The sequenced fragment ends 3 residues before the CDR3 boundary, so the rest is inferred from the germline J gene. The germline V gene encodes CDR1 ENHRY and CDR2 SYGVKD. The J segment lost 5 bases and the V segment lost 6 bases, leaving 10 bases of the junction unmatched. There are 15 residues in the CDR3.

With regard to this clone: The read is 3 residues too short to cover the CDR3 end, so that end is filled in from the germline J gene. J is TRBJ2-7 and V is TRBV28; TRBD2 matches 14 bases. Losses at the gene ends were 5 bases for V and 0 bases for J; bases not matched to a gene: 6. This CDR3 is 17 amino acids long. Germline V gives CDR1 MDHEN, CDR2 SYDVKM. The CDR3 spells CASSMTSGGDHSYEQYF. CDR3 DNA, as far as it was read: TGTGCCAGCAGTATGACTAGCGGGGGGGACCACTCCTACGAG.

This chain's CDR3 is CASSDAGRPGDEQFF. CDR3 DNA, as far as it was read: TGTGCCAGCAGTGACGCCGGACGCCCCGGGGATGAG. The chain links TRBV2 to TRBJ2-1, with a weak D call TRBD2 (5 bases). The CDR3 end falls 3 residues outside the read, so it is completed with the germline J gene. The CDR3 loop spans 15 amino acids. Trimming left V 3 bases short and J 8 bases short, with 17 bases between. Germline V gene sequence: CDR1 SNHLY, CDR2 FYNNEI.

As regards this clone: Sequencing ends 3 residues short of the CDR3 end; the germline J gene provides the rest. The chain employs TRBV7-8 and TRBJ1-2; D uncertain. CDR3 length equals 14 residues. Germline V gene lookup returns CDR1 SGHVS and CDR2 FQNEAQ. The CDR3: CASSVTSGSYDYTF. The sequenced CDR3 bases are TGTGCCAGCAGCGTGACTAGCGGCTCCTACGAC.